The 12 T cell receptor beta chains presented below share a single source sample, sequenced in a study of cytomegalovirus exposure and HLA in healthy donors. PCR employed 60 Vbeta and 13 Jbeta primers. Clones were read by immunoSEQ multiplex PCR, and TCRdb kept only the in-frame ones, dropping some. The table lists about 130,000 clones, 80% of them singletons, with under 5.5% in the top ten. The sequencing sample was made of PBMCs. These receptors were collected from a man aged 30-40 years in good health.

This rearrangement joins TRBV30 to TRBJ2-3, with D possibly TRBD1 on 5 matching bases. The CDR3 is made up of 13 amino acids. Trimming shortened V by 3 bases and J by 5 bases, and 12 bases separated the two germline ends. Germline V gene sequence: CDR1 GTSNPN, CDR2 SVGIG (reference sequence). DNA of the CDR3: TGTGCCTGGAGGGGGCCAGGACGAGATACGCAGTATTTT. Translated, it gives CAWRGPGRDTQYF.

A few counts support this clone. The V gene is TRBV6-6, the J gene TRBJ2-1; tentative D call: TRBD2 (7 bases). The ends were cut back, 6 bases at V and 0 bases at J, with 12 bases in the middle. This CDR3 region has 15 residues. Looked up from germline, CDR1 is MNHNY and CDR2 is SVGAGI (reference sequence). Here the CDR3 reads CASSWGGHSYNEQFF. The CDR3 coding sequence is TGTGCCAGCAGCTGGGGGGGACACTCCTACAATGAGCAGTTCTTC.

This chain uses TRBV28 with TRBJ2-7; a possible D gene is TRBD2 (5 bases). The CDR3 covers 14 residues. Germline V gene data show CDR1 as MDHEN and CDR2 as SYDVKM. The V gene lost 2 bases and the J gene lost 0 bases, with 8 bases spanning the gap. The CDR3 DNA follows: TGTGCCAGCAGTTTAGGAGGCGGCTCCTACGAGCAGTACTTC. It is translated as CASSLGGGSYEQYF.

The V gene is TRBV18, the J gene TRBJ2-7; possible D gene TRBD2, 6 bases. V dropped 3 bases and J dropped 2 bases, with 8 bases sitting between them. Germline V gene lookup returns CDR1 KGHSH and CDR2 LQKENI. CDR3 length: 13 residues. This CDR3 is CASSPAGTYEQYF. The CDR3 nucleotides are TGTGCCAGCTCACCGGCGGGGACCTACGAGCAGTACTTC.

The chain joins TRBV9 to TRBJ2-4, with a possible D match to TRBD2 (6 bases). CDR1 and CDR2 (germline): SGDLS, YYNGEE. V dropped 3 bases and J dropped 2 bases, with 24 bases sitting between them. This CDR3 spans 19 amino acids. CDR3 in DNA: TGTGCCAGCAGCGGATCTAGCGACATGTGGGAATTAACCAAAAACATTCAGTACTTC. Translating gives CASSGSSDMWELTKNIQYF. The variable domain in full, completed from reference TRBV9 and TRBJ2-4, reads DSGVTQTPKHLITATGQRVTLRCSPRSGDLSVYWYQQSLDQGLQFLIQYYNGEERAKGNILERFSAQQFPDLHSELNLSSLELGDSALYFCASSGSSDMWELTKNIQYFGAGTRLSVL.

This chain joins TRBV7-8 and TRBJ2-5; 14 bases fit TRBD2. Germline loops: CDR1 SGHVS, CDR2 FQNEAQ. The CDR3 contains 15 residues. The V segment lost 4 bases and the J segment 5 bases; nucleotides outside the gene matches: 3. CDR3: CASSSRLAGGETQYF. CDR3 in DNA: TGTGCCAGCAGCTCACGACTAGCGGGAGGGGAGACCCAGTACTTC.

As DNA, the CDR3 is TGTGCCAGCAGTCCGCCCACCGGGACCAAAAGTAGCTGGGGAGGAAATGAGCAGTTCTTC. This sequence encodes CASSPPTGTKSSWGGNEQFF. The chain carries TRBV28 and TRBJ2-1, with TRBD2 as a possible D gene (6 bases). The V gene's germline CDR1 is MDHEN and CDR2 SYDVKM. This CDR3 comprises 20 residues. V was shortened by 5 bases and J by 7 bases, with 33 bases between the two germline ends.

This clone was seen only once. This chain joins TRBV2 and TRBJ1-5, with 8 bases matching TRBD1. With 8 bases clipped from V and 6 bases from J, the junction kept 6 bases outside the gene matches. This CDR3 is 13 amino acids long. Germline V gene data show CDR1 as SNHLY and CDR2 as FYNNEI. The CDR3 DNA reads TGTGCCAGCTCCACGACAGGGGTTCAGCCCCAGCATTTT. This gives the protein CASSTTGVQPQHF.

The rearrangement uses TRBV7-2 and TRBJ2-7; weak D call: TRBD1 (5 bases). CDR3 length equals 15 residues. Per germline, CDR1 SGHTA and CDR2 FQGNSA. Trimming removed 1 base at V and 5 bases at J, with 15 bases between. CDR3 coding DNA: TGTGCCAGCAGCTTAGAGATATCCAGGGTCCACGAGCAGTACTTC. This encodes CASSLEISRVHEQYF.

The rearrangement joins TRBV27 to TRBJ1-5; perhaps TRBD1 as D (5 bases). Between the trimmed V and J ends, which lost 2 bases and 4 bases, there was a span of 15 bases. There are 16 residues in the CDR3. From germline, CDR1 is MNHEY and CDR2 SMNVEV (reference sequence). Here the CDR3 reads CASSLRGADINQPQHF. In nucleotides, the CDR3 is TGTGCCAGCAGTTTACGTGGGGCAGACATAAATCAGCCCCAGCATTTT.

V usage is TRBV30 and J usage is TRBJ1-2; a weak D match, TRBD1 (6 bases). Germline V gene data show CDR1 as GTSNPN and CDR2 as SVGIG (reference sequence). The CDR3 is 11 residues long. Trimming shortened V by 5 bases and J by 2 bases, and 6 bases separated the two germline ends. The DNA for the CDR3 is TGTGCCTGGCAGGGGAACTATGGCTACACCTTC. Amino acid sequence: CAWQGNYGYTF.

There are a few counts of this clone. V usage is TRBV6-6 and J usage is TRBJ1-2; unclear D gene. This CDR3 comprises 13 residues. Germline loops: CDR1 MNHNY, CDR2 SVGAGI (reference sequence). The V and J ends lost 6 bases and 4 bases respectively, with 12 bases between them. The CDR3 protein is CASRLPGLYGYTF. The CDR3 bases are TGTGCCAGCAGGCTGCCTGGGCTCTATGGCTACACCTTC.